The rows below give T cell receptor beta chains drawn from one sample of a study of blood T cell repertoires in COVID-19. Profiled with immunoSEQ multiplex PCR; TCRdb holds only in-frame clones, not every one. The sample includes 200,000 to 300,000 clones, about four fifths of them seen just once. The material sequenced was peripheral blood. These receptor sequences come from a man older than 75 with acute or convalescent COVID-19. The CDR3 runs from the conserved cysteine through the conserved F or W. A D gene is named only where the DNA matches it firmly. Clone sizes are given selectively: once, few, many, or a class where the clone is expanded.

CDR3 DNA | CDR3 protein | clone size | J gene | D gene | V gene
TGTGCCTGGTACCGACAGGCCATTTGGAACTATGGCTACACCTTC | CAWYRQAIWNYGYTF | . | TRBJ1-2 | . | TRBV30
TGTGCCAGCAGGGCAAGGGACAGCTTCTCTGGAAACACCATATATTTT | CASRARDSFSGNTIYF | . | TRBJ1-3 | TRBD1 | TRBV7-2
TGTGCCCTGATCCTTGACCCGGGGACTGAAGCTTTCTTT | CALILDPGTEAFF | . | TRBJ1-1 | . | TRBV6-5
TGTGCCACCAGTGACGCTAGCGGGGGGAACACCGGGGAGCTGTTTTTT | CATSDASGGNTGELFF | many | TRBJ2-2 | TRBD2 | TRBV24-1
TGTGCCAGCAGCCCCGGGACAGGGGCCTTTCTGGGGGGAAACACCATATATTTT | CASSPGTGAFLGGNTIYF | . | TRBJ1-3 | TRBD1 | TRBV7-3
TGTGCCAGTAGTATCCCCCGGACTTCGGGGAATCAGCCCCAGCATTTT | CASSIPRTSGNQPQHF | . | TRBJ1-5 | . | TRBV19
TGCGCCAGCAGCCAACTAGGGGTAACCTATAATTCACCCCTCCACTTT | CASSQLGVTYNSPLHF | . | TRBJ1-6 | . | TRBV4-1
TGTGCCAGCAAGAGGAGGAGCAATCAGCCCCAGCATTTT | CASKRRSNQPQHF | few | TRBJ1-5 | . | TRBV6-4
TGTGCCAGCAGTTTCAGGGGCAGGGATGGCTACACCTTC | CASSFRGRDGYTF | . | TRBJ1-2 | . | TRBV6-5
TGTGCCAGCAGTTCGCCGCTAGCGGCAAGAGAGCAGTTCTTC | CASSSPLAAREQFF | few | TRBJ2-1 | TRBD2 | TRBV6-6
TGCGCCAGCAGCTTGGCCGGGACAGCTGGAAACACCATATATTTT | CASSLAGTAGNTIYF | . | TRBJ1-3 | TRBD1 | TRBV5-1
TGTGCCAGTAGTATAATGTACACCGGGACAGGGGCCTCCTCTGGGGCCAACGTCCTGACTTTC | CASSIMYTGTGASSGANVLTF | . | TRBJ2-6 | TRBD1 | TRBV19
TGTGCCAGCAGCTTCAAAGGGGTCGACAATTCACCCCTCCACTTT | CASSFKGVDNSPLHF | once | TRBJ1-6 | . | TRBV7-9
TGTGCCAGCAGCTTAAGGGGCACCGGGGAGCTGTTTTTT | CASSLRGTGELFF | . | TRBJ2-2 | . | TRBV11-3
TGTGCCTGGAGTGTTGGAGGGAGCAGCTATGGCTACACCTTC | CAWSVGGSSYGYTF | . | TRBJ1-2 | . | TRBV30
TGTGCCAGCAGTGATTTCGGGGGTAAACAAGAGACCCAGTACTTC | CASSDFGGKQETQYF | . | TRBJ2-5 | . | TRBV2
TGTGCTAGTGGTCGCGGGACTAGCGGATTCTACGAGCAGTACTTC | CASGRGTSGFYEQYF | . | TRBJ2-7 | TRBD2 | TRBV12-5
TGTGCCAGCAGTTTTACTTTGACAGGGATGAACACTGAAGCTTTCTTT | CASSFTLTGMNTEAFF | . | TRBJ1-1 | TRBD1 | TRBV6-5
TGCGCCAGCAGCTTGGTAGCGGGAGGCCTAGGCAATGAGCAGTTCTTC | CASSLVAGGLGNEQFF | . | TRBJ2-1 | TRBD2 | TRBV5-1
TGCGCCAGCAGCCCAGGGCCCTATCAGCCCCAGCATTTT | CASSPGPYQPQHF | few | TRBJ1-5 | . | TRBV10-1
TGTGCCAGTAGTGGGGACAGGTTGAGCTCCTACGAGCAGTACTTC | CASSGDRLSSYEQYF | . | TRBJ2-7 | TRBD1 | TRBV19
TGTGCCAGCAGTTGGATAGACAGGCCTGGGGCCAACGTCCTGACTTTC | CASSWIDRPGANVLTF | . | TRBJ2-6 | . | TRBV27
TGTGCCAGCAGTTTAATCTCCAATTCACCCCTCCACTTT | CASSLISNSPLHF | few | TRBJ1-6 | . | TRBV12-3/TRBV12-4
TGTGCCAGCACCCTGGGAGGGGCGCGAGTTATGAACACTGAAGCTTTCTTT | CASTLGGARVMNTEAFF | . | TRBJ1-1 | . | TRBV28
TGCAGTGTAGGGAGAGGAGAGACCCAGTACTTC | CSVGRGETQYF | . | TRBJ2-5 | . | TRBV20-1
TGTGCCAGCAGCAAAAGGGGGACTAGCGCCCTCAATGAGCAGTTCTTC | CASSKRGTSALNEQFF | few | TRBJ2-1 | TRBD2 | TRBV13
TGCGCCAGCAGGCTGGGAGGGACAGGGGGGAGAACTGAAGCTTTCTTT | CASRLGGTGGRTEAFF | few | TRBJ1-1 | TRBD1 | TRBV5-1
TGTGCCACCAGTGATTTTACTAAGATGGGTGGCTACACCTTC | CATSDFTKMGGYTF | . | TRBJ1-2 | . | TRBV24-1
TGTGCCACCAGTGATCCGATGAGCGGGAGGCCCTACAATGAGCAGTTCTTC | CATSDPMSGRPYNEQFF | once | TRBJ2-1 | TRBD2 | TRBV24-1
TGTGCCAGCAGTGAGCTGACAGGGATTAGCTATGGCTACACCTTC | CASSELTGISYGYTF | . | TRBJ1-2 | TRBD1 | TRBV6-1
TGCAGTGCTAGTGACGGAGGGGAAGAGACCCAGTACTTC | CSASDGGEETQYF | . | TRBJ2-5 | . | TRBV20-1
TGCGCCAGCAGTGCCGGGACAGGGGGCAAAAACATTCAGTACTTC | CASSAGTGGKNIQYF | . | TRBJ2-4 | TRBD1 | TRBV10-1
TGTGCCAGCAGTTACTCGAGCGCGAACCAGCCCCAGCATTTT | CASSYSSANQPQHF | . | TRBJ1-5 | . | TRBV6-5
TGTGCCAGCATGGAGGGCCCGGGCTATGGCTACACCTTC | CASMEGPGYGYTF | once | TRBJ1-2 | . | TRBV9
TGTGCCAGCAGCTTAGGGTTCTCAGAGGCCCTCCACTTT | CASSLGFSEALHF | . | TRBJ1-6 | . | TRBV11-1
TGTGCCACCAGCCCTACGTTCGGGACTAGTTTTGCTGGGGCCAACGTCCTGACTTTC | CATSPTFGTSFAGANVLTF | . | TRBJ2-6 | TRBD2 | TRBV15
TGTGCCAGCAGTTTCCCTTCGGGCGGGAATGAAAAACTGTTTTTT | CASSFPSGGNEKLFF | . | TRBJ1-4 | . | TRBV28